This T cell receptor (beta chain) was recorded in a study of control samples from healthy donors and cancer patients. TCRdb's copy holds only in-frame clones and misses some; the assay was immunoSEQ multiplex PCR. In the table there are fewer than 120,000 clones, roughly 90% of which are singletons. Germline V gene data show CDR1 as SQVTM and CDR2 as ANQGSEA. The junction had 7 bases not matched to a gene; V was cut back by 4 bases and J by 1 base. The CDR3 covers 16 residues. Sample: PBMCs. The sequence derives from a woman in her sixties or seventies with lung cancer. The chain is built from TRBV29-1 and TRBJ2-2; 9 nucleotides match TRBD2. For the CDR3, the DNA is TGCAGCGTTGTTAATAGCGGGAGTGGGAACACCGGGGAGCTGTTTTTT. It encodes CSVVNSGSGNTGELFF.